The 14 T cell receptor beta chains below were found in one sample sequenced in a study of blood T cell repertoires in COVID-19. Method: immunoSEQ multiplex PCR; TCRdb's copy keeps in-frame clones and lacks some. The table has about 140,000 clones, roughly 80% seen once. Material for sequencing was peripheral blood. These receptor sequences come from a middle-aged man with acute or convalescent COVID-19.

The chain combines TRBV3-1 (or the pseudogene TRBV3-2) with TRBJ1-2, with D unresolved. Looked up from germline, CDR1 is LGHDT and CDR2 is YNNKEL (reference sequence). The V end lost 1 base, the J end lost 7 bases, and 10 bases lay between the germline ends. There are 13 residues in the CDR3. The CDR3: CASSQVGGSGYTF. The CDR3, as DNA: TGTGCCAGCAGCCAAGTCGGAGGGTCTGGCTACACCTTC.

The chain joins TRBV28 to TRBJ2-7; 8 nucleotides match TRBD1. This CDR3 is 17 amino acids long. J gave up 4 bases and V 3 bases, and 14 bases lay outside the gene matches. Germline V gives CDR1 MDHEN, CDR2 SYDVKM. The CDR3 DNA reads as TGTGCCAGCAGTTTGCGGACAGGGAAGGTTACGGGGTACGAGCAGTACGTC. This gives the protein CASSLRTGKVTGYEQYV.

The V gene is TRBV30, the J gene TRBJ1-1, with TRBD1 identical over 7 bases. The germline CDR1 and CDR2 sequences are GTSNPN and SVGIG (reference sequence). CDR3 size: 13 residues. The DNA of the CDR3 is TGTGCGGGAGAGGGACAGTACAACACTGAAGCTTTCTTT. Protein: CAGEGQYNTEAFF.

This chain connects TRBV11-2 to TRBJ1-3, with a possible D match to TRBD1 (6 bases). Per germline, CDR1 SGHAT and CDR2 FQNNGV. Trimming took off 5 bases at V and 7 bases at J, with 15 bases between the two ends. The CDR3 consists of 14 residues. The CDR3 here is CASSQDRFGNTIYF. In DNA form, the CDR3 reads TGTGCCAGCAGCCAAGACAGGTTCGGGAACACCATATATTTT.

The CDR3 sequence is CSVASTGGRSPLHF. DNA for the CDR3: TGCAGCGTCGCCTCGACAGGGGGACGGTCACCCCTCCACTTT. This rearrangement joins TRBV29-1 to TRBJ1-6; 9 bases line up with TRBD1. The V and J ends lost 6 bases and 10 bases, in that order; junction bases with no gene match: 10. The CDR3 has 14 amino acids. Germline V CDR1 and CDR2: SQVTM, ANQGSEA.

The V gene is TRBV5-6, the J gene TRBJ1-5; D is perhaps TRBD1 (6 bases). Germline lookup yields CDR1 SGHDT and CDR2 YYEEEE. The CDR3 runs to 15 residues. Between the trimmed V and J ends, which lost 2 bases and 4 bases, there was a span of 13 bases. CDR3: CASSLQGVVNQPQHF. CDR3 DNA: TGTGCCAGCAGCTTACAGGGAGTCGTGAATCAGCCCCAGCATTTT.

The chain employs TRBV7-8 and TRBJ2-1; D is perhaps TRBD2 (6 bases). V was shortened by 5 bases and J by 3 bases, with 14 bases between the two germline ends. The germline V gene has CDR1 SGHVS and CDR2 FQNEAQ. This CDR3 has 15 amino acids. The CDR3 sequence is CASSGGALNYNEQFF. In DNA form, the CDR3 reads TGTGCCAGCAGCGGCGGGGCCTTAAACTACAATGAGCAGTTCTTC.

The chain's CDR3 is CSVDLRGVGGYTF. The CDR3 DNA is TGCAGCGTTGATCTCAGGGGGGTTGGTGGCTACACCTTC. The chain recombines TRBV29-1 with TRBJ1-2; 7 bases are shared with TRBD1. The V gene end was trimmed by 3 bases and the J gene end by 7 bases; junction bases not matched to a gene: 8. Germline CDR1 reads SQVTM; CDR2 reads ANQGSEA. The CDR3 has 13 amino acids.

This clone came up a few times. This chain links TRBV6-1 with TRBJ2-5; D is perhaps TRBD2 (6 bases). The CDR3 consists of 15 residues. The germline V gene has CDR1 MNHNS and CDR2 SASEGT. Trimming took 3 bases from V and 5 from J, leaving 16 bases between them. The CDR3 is CASSDREVYLETQYF. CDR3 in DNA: TGTGCCAGCAGTGACAGGGAGGTATACCTCGAGACCCAGTACTTC.

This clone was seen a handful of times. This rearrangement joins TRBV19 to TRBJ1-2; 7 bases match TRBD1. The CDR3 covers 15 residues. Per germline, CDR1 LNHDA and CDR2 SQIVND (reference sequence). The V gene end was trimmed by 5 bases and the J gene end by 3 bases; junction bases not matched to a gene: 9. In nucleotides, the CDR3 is TGTGCCAGTAGTTCAAGGACAGGCCAACACTATGGCTACACCTTC. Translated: CASSSRTGQHYGYTF.

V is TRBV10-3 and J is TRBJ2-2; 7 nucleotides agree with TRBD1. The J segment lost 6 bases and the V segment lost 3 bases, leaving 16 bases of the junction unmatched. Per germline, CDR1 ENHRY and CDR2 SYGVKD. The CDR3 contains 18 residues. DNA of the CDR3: TGTGCCATCAGTGAAGGGGGCTGGACAGAGACCGTCGCCGGGGAGCTGTTTTTT. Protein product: CAISEGGWTETVAGELFF.

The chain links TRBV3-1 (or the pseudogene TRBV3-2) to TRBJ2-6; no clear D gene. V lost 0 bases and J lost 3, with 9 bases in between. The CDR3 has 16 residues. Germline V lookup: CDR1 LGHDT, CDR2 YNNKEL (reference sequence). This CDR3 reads CASSQDWASGANVLTF. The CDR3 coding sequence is TGTGCCAGCAGCCAAGATTGGGCAAGTGGGGCCAACGTCCTGACTTTC.

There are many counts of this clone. In DNA form, the CDR3 reads TGTGCCTGGAGTTCAAAGGGACTGAGCTCTGGAAACACCATATATTTT. Translating gives CAWSSKGLSSGNTIYF. The chain employs TRBV30 and TRBJ1-3, with a weak D call TRBD1 (5 bases). V lost 2 bases and J lost 0, with 14 bases in between. CDR3 size: 16 residues. The V gene's germline CDR1 is GTSNPN and CDR2 SVGIG (reference sequence).

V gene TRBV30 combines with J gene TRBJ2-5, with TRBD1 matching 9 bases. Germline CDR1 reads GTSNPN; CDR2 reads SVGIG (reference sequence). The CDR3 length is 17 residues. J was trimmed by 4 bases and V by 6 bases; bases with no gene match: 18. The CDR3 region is CACRDRRDRVRGETQYF. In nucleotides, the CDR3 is TGTGCCTGTAGGGACCGACGGGACAGGGTTAGAGGAGAGACCCAGTACTTC.